These T cell receptor beta chains were read from a single sample in a study of tumor-infiltrating lymphocytes in localized non-small cell lung cancer. The method was immunoSEQ multiplex PCR; TCRdb's version includes in-frame clones alone and lacks a portion of them. Of over 15,000 clones listed, about 48% were seen once; the top ten hold approximately 15%. The sample comprised lung tumor tissue. These TCRs come from a human donor with non-small cell lung cancer. Both conserved end residues are part of each CDR3. D genes are given only for firm matches. Clone size is given for some rows only: seen once, a few or many times, or a class if the clone is expanded.

j_call: TRBJ2-7
clone_size: NA
d_call: NA
v_call: TRBV6-5
cdr3_nt: TGTGCCAGCAGTTCTCCGACTGCAACTCGCTACGAGCAGTACTTC
cdr3_aa: CASSSPTATRYEQYF

j_call: TRBJ1-4
clone_size: NA
d_call: NA
v_call: TRBV7-9
cdr3_nt: TGTGCCAGCAGCTTAGTTGTACAGACCGCAACTAATGAAAAACTGTTTTTT
cdr3_aa: CASSLVVQTATNEKLFF

j_call: TRBJ2-3
clone_size: NA
d_call: TRBD1
v_call: TRBV6-6
cdr3_nt: TGTGCCAGCAGAAAGACAGGGGCCGCAGATACGCAGTATTTT
cdr3_aa: CASRKTGAADTQYF

j_call: TRBJ1-1
clone_size: few
d_call: NA
v_call: TRBV6-5
cdr3_nt: TGTGCCAGCAGTCGCGAAGGACAGCCTGAAGCTTTCTTT
cdr3_aa: CASSREGQPEAFF

j_call: TRBJ1-4
clone_size: NA
d_call: NA
v_call: TRBV5-1
cdr3_nt: TGCGCCAGCCACCAGGACAGTAGTAATGAAAAACTGTTTTTT
cdr3_aa: CASHQDSSNEKLFF

j_call: TRBJ2-5
clone_size: NA
d_call: TRBD1
v_call: TRBV4-1
cdr3_nt: TGCGCCAGCAGCCAAGGGGGCGTAGGGGGCGGGGAGACCCAGTACTTC
cdr3_aa: CASSQGGVGGGETQYF

j_call: TRBJ2-1
clone_size: NA
d_call: NA
v_call: TRBV7-2
cdr3_nt: TGTGCCAGCAGCCCCTCGATTGAGCAGTTCTTC
cdr3_aa: CASSPSIEQFF

j_call: TRBJ2-7
clone_size: NA
d_call: NA
v_call: TRBV23-1
cdr3_nt: TGCGCCAGTCCCAGGGAGAGGGGAGTATACGAGCAGTACTTC
cdr3_aa: CASPRERGVYEQYF

j_call: TRBJ1-5
clone_size: few
d_call: NA
v_call: TRBV19
cdr3_nt: TGTGCCAGTAGTCCGTCGGACCTTAGCAATCAGCCCCAGCATTTT
cdr3_aa: CASSPSDLSNQPQHF

j_call: TRBJ1-2
clone_size: NA
d_call: NA
v_call: TRBV6-5
cdr3_nt: TGTGCCAGCAGTTACTCGGTAGGGATTAACTATGGCTACACCTTC
cdr3_aa: CASSYSVGINYGYTF

j_call: TRBJ2-3
clone_size: NA
d_call: TRBD1
v_call: TRBV11-2
cdr3_nt: TGTGCCAGCACGATACGTAGTGGGTCAGGGGGTTTTAGCGCAGATACGCAGTATTTT
cdr3_aa: CASTIRSGSGGFSADTQYF

j_call: TRBJ1-5
clone_size: NA
d_call: NA
v_call: TRBV30
cdr3_nt: TGTGCCTGGAGTGTACCGGGAGCGCGGCCCGAACCCCAGCATTTT
cdr3_aa: CAWSVPGARPEPQHF

j_call: TRBJ1-1
clone_size: few
d_call: NA
v_call: TRBV9
cdr3_nt: TGTGCCAGCAGCGTAGAACAGGGTAACACTGAAGCTTTCTTT
cdr3_aa: CASSVEQGNTEAFF

j_call: TRBJ1-2
clone_size: few
d_call: NA
v_call: TRBV6-6
cdr3_nt: TGTGCCAGCAGTCAAGGATATGGCTACACCTTC
cdr3_aa: CASSQGYGYTF

j_call: TRBJ1-2
clone_size: NA
d_call: NA
v_call: TRBV5-4
cdr3_nt: TGTGCCAGCAGCTTGGCAGGGCAATCAGGCTATGGCTACACCTTC
cdr3_aa: CASSLAGQSGYGYTF

j_call: TRBJ2-7
clone_size: medium-sized
d_call: NA
v_call: TRBV11-2
cdr3_nt: TGTGCCAGCAGCTCCCGGGATTCGATCTACGAGCAGTACTTC
cdr3_aa: CASSSRDSIYEQYF

j_call: TRBJ2-1
clone_size: NA
d_call: TRBD2
v_call: TRBV27
cdr3_nt: TGTGCCAGCAGTCAAGGGACTAGCGCACACAAAGCGCAGTTCTTC
cdr3_aa: CASSQGTSAHKAQFF

j_call: TRBJ2-7
clone_size: many
d_call: TRBD1
v_call: TRBV11-2
cdr3_nt: TGTGCCAGCAGCTTAGAGGCAGGGGGCTCCTACGAGCAGTACTTC
cdr3_aa: CASSLEAGGSYEQYF

j_call: TRBJ2-5
clone_size: NA
d_call: TRBD1
v_call: TRBV6-1
cdr3_nt: TGTGCCAGCAGTGAATTGGGACAGGGGGGAGAGACCCAGTACTTC
cdr3_aa: CASSELGQGGETQYF

j_call: TRBJ2-3
clone_size: NA
d_call: NA
v_call: TRBV2
cdr3_nt: TGTGCCACCTCGCGTGACCGCACTAGCACAGATACGCAGTATTTT
cdr3_aa: CATSRDRTSTDTQYF

j_call: TRBJ1-2
clone_size: NA
d_call: NA
v_call: TRBV10-1
cdr3_nt: TGCGCCAGCAGTGAGCTCGGACTAAAGGGTGGCTACACCTTC
cdr3_aa: CASSELGLKGGYTF

j_call: TRBJ2-7
clone_size: NA
d_call: NA
v_call: TRBV27
cdr3_nt: TGTGCCTCATGGCGGGACCCTAGGGAGAAGCAGTACTTC
cdr3_aa: CASWRDPREKQYF

j_call: TRBJ2-1
clone_size: NA
d_call: NA
v_call: TRBV5-1
cdr3_nt: TGCGCCAGCAGCTTGGAGGAACCGTACAATGAGCAGTTCTTC
cdr3_aa: CASSLEEPYNEQFF

j_call: TRBJ2-2
clone_size: NA
d_call: TRBD2
v_call: TRBV6-1
cdr3_nt: TGTGCCAGCAGTACTAGCGGGGGGGTGGCCGGGGAGCTGTTTTTT
cdr3_aa: CASSTSGGVAGELFF

j_call: TRBJ2-1
clone_size: once
d_call: TRBD2
v_call: TRBV7-9
cdr3_nt: TGTGCCAGCAGTACTTCCGGGACTAAATACAATGAGCAGTTCTTC
cdr3_aa: CASSTSGTKYNEQFF

j_call: TRBJ2-7
clone_size: NA
d_call: NA
v_call: TRBV11-2
cdr3_nt: TGTGCCAGCAGCACCCACTCGATGGGCGAGCAGTACTTC
cdr3_aa: CASSTHSMGEQYF

j_call: TRBJ1-5
clone_size: NA
d_call: TRBD1
v_call: TRBV2
cdr3_nt: TGTGCCAGCAGTTCCCGGACAGGAGTCCGGAGCAATCAGCCCCAGCATTTT
cdr3_aa: CASSSRTGVRSNQPQHF

j_call: TRBJ2-7
clone_size: once
d_call: NA
v_call: TRBV7-9
cdr3_nt: TGTGCCAGCAGCCCAGCCCCGTGGGGACTCTACGAGCAGTACTTC
cdr3_aa: CASSPAPWGLYEQYF

j_call: TRBJ2-2
clone_size: NA
d_call: TRBD2
v_call: TRBV6-1
cdr3_nt: TGTGCCACCCCGGGACTAGCGAACACCGGGGAGCTGTTTTTT
cdr3_aa: CATPGLANTGELFF

j_call: TRBJ1-2
clone_size: NA
d_call: NA
v_call: TRBV20-1
cdr3_nt: TGCAGTGTTGGTGTAGATGGCTACACCTTC
cdr3_aa: CSVGVDGYTF

j_call: TRBJ2-7
clone_size: once
d_call: NA
v_call: TRBV6-5
cdr3_nt: TGTGCCAGCAGCTCCCGGGATTCGATCTACGAGCAGTACTTC
cdr3_aa: CASSSRDSIYEQYF

j_call: TRBJ1-4
clone_size: NA
d_call: NA
v_call: TRBV30
cdr3_nt: TGTGCCTGGAGAGAGGGAACGAAACTGTTTTTT
cdr3_aa: CAWREGTKLFF

j_call: TRBJ1-1
clone_size: NA
d_call: NA
v_call: TRBV5-1
cdr3_nt: TGCGCCAGTCAAAATAAGAACACTGAAGCTTTCTTT
cdr3_aa: CASQNKNTEAFF

j_call: TRBJ2-1
clone_size: few
d_call: NA
v_call: TRBV25-1
cdr3_nt: TGTGCCAGCAGTGAACGTTCCTACAATGAGCAGTTCTTC
cdr3_aa: CASSERSYNEQFF

j_call: TRBJ1-1
clone_size: many
d_call: NA
v_call: TRBV28
cdr3_nt: TGTGCCAGCAGTTTTCCTCCCCCCAGGTCTGAAGCTTTCTTT
cdr3_aa: CASSFPPPRSEAFF

j_call: TRBJ1-2
clone_size: many
d_call: NA
v_call: TRBV11-1
cdr3_nt: TGTGCCAGCAGCTTAGGGCAGAACTATGGCTACACCTTC
cdr3_aa: CASSLGQNYGYTF

j_call: TRBJ1-2
clone_size: NA
d_call: NA
v_call: TRBV7-9
cdr3_nt: TGTGCCAGCAGCTTAGCCGGGAGGGGCGCGGGTGGCTACACCTTC
cdr3_aa: CASSLAGRGAGGYTF

j_call: TRBJ2-1
clone_size: NA
d_call: TRBD1
v_call: TRBV19
cdr3_nt: TGTGCCAGTAGTACAGGGACAGACCTCAATGAGCAGTTCTTC
cdr3_aa: CASSTGTDLNEQFF

j_call: TRBJ2-7
clone_size: few
d_call: NA
v_call: TRBV4-3
cdr3_nt: TGCGCCAGCAGCCGAGCCCAGGAGGGGCACGAGCAGTACTTC
cdr3_aa: CASSRAQEGHEQYF

j_call: TRBJ2-7
clone_size: many
d_call: NA
v_call: TRBV30
cdr3_nt: TGTGCCTGGAGTGTACTAGGCGGGGCAAAGGGGTACTTC
cdr3_aa: CAWSVLGGAKGYF

j_call: TRBJ2-3
clone_size: NA
d_call: TRBD1
v_call: TRBV5-1
cdr3_nt: TGCGCCAGCAGCCCCGGGACAGAGAGGGATACGCAGTATTTT
cdr3_aa: CASSPGTERDTQYF

j_call: TRBJ2-4
clone_size: few
d_call: TRBD1
v_call: TRBV28
cdr3_nt: TGTGCCAGCAGTCGGACAGGGAGAAACATTCAGTACTTC
cdr3_aa: CASSRTGRNIQYF

j_call: TRBJ2-1
clone_size: NA
d_call: NA
v_call: TRBV7-2
cdr3_nt: TGTGCCAGCAGCTTAGCGAATAGGGGGACTACAGGCCTCTTC
cdr3_aa: CASSLANRGTTGLF

j_call: TRBJ1-1
clone_size: NA
d_call: NA
v_call: TRBV28
cdr3_nt: TGTGCCAGCAGTTTAACGTACACTGAAGCTTTCTTT
cdr3_aa: CASSLTYTEAFF

j_call: TRBJ1-1
clone_size: NA
d_call: NA
v_call: TRBV7-9
cdr3_nt: TGTGCCAGCAGCCGCGCCTTCGGGGGGGGATCGAGCACTGAAGCTTTCTTT
cdr3_aa: CASSRAFGGGSSTEAFF

j_call: TRBJ2-7
clone_size: NA
d_call: TRBD1
v_call: TRBV29-1
cdr3_nt: TGCAGCGCCGGACCGGGACAGACTTTATACGAGCAGTACTTC
cdr3_aa: CSAGPGQTLYEQYF

j_call: TRBJ1-2
clone_size: NA
d_call: TRBD1
v_call: TRBV2
cdr3_nt: TGTGCCAGCAGCGGACTAAACCAGGGACAGGGGTTCTATGGCTACACCTTC
cdr3_aa: CASSGLNQGQGFYGYTF

j_call: TRBJ1-1
clone_size: NA
d_call: NA
v_call: TRBV5-1
cdr3_nt: TGCGCCAGCAGCTTGGCCGAGGCAACTGAAGCTTTCTTT
cdr3_aa: CASSLAEATEAFF

j_call: TRBJ1-3
clone_size: NA
d_call: NA
v_call: TRBV6-1
cdr3_nt: TGTGCCAGCAGCATAAACGGAAACACCATATATTTT
cdr3_aa: CASSINGNTIYF

j_call: TRBJ2-1
clone_size: NA
d_call: NA
v_call: TRBV6-4
cdr3_nt: TGTGCCAGCAGTGAAGACCGAAGTGAGCAGTTCTTC
cdr3_aa: CASSEDRSEQFF

j_call: TRBJ1-5
clone_size: few
d_call: NA
v_call: TRBV19
cdr3_nt: TGTGCCAGTAGTATTCGAGCCGCTGCGGGGCCCCAGCATTTT
cdr3_aa: CASSIRAAAGPQHF

j_call: TRBJ2-3
clone_size: NA
d_call: NA
v_call: TRBV11-2
cdr3_nt: TGTGCCAGCAGCTTCACCAGGACCACAGATACGCAGTATTTT
cdr3_aa: CASSFTRTTDTQYF

j_call: TRBJ2-4
clone_size: NA
d_call: NA
v_call: TRBV30
cdr3_nt: TGTGCCTGGAGTCCGGCCATAGCCAAAAACATTCAGTACTTC
cdr3_aa: CAWSPAIAKNIQYF

j_call: TRBJ2-5
clone_size: NA
d_call: TRBD2
v_call: TRBV4-2
cdr3_nt: TGTGCCAGCAGCCATAGCGGGGGCCACCAAGAGACCCAGTACTTC
cdr3_aa: CASSHSGGHQETQYF

j_call: TRBJ2-3
clone_size: medium-sized
d_call: NA
v_call: TRBV20-1
cdr3_nt: TGCAGTGCTATCAGGGGTGATACGCAGTATTTT
cdr3_aa: CSAIRGDTQYF